The 25 T cell receptor beta chains reported below all come from one sample, sequenced in a study of CD8+CD57+ T cells in acquired aplastic anemia. The sequenced patients had an expansion of CD8+CD57+ cells seen by flow cytometry. The study profiled TCR beta VDJ and CDR3 using genomic DNA as template. TCRdb independently ran MiXCR on the reads; one entry per CDR3 protein. Altogether 260,000 or so distinct CDR3 sequences are present, roughly 80% being singletons, with the ten largest covering roughly 42%. The specimen was sorted CD4+, CD8+, or CD8+CD57+ T cells (not recorded which) from PBMCs. The receptors here all came from a human donor with aplastic anemia.

V and J are TRBV20-1 and TRBJ1-2; 9 nucleotides line up with TRBD1. The CDR3 consists of 12 residues. J lost 6 bases, V lost 8 bases, and 7 bases had no gene match. Germline CDR1 DFQATT, CDR2 SNEGSKA (reference sequence). As DNA, the CDR3 is TGCAGTCCAAGGACAGGGGATCATGGCTACACCTTC. This sequence encodes CSPRTGDHGYTF.

The chain combines TRBV10-3 with TRBJ1-1; the D is unclear. The CDR3 length is 14 residues. With 4 bases removed from V and 4 bases from J, the gap between germline ends came to 13 bases. Germline V gene data show CDR1 as ENHRY and CDR2 as SYGVKD. CDR3 bases: TGTGCCATCAGTGGGTCAGTGAAAGGCACTGAAGCTTTCTTT. This translates into CAISGSVKGTEAFF.

Note on this clonotype: The conserved phenylalanine or tryptophan normally closing the CDR3 is absent here, so this likely arose from a read error. It is unclear where the CDR3 begins or ends on the DNA, so no DNA is shown, and the CDR3 is as TCRdb lists it. The rearrangement links TRBV7-3 to TRBJ2-3; the table's D call, TRBD1, was not checked against the DNA. Including both end residues, the CDR3 is 14 amino acids long. The germline gives CDR1 SGHTA, CDR2 FQGTGA. The CDR3 sequence is CASSLARGSGSPLL.

The chain has TRBV20-1 and TRBJ1-6; D gene unclear. This CDR3 has 14 amino acids. Germline-derived CDR1 and CDR2 are DFQATT and SNEGSKA (reference sequence). Trimming took 1 base from V and 4 from J, leaving 8 bases between them. The DNA for the CDR3 is TGCAGTGCTAGAGCGGGAGGATATAATTCACCCCTCCACTTT. Its protein is CSARAGGYNSPLHF.

The chain carries TRBV5-4 and TRBJ2-1; TRBD1 aligns across 7 bases. CDR1 SGHNT and CDR2 YYREEE come from the germline V gene (reference sequence). V shed 5 bases, J shed 9 bases, and the junction held 11 bases outside the gene matches. CDR3 length equals 14 residues. CDR3 sequence (DNA): TGTGCCAGCAGTAGGGGTAGGGGGCTAGGTGAGCAGTTCTTC. Translation: CASSRGRGLGEQFF.

This chain links TRBV14 with TRBJ2-3; the D is unclear. The V gene's germline CDR1 is SGHDN and CDR2 FVKESK. The CDR3 spans 14 residues. The V and J ends lost 5 bases and 12 bases respectively, with 21 bases between them. CDR3 loop: CASSRAPCQETQYF. The CDR3 DNA follows: TGTGCCAGCAGCAGAGCACCTTGTCAAGAGACCCAGTATTTT.

This clonotype was observed a handful of times. The V and J genes are TRBV24-1 and TRBJ1-2; D remains unclear. Trimming pared 3 bases from V and 5 bases from J, leaving 12 bases between. Germline CDR1 KGHDR, CDR2 SFDVKD. The CDR3 consists of 14 residues. Here the CDR3 reads CATSDVRAPYGYTF. DNA for the CDR3: TGTGCCACCAGTGATGTCCGGGCCCCGTATGGCTACACCTTC.

The chain recombines TRBV7-2 with TRBJ2-6, with 10 nucleotides matching TRBD2. The CDR3 consists of 16 residues. The ends lost 3 bases at V and 12 bases at J; junction bases unmatched: 11. The germline V gene encodes CDR1 SGHTA and CDR2 FQGNSA. The CDR3 DNA sequence: TGTGCCAGCAGCTTGGCCCCTCCTAGCGGGAGCACCGTCCTGACTTTC. Protein sequence: CASSLAPPSGSTVLTF.

A note on this clonotype: Compared with germline, one end of the junction differs, possibly owing to a read error. V usage is TRBV11-3 and J usage is TRBJ2-1; D is unclear. CDR1 and CDR2 (germline): SGHNT, YENEEA. This CDR3 has 13 residues. CDR3 sequence: CASSVEVIGEQFF. The DNA of the CDR3 is TGTGCCAGCAGCGTAGAGGTGATAGGTGAGCAGTTCTTC.

V and J are TRBV19 and TRBJ2-1, with 12 nucleotides matching TRBD1. Germline assignment: CDR1 LNHDA and CDR2 SQIVND (reference sequence). The CDR3 runs 15 residues. Trimming cost V 9 bases and J 6 bases; bases outside gene matches: 9. The CDR3 DNA follows: TGTGCCAGCAGCCCGGGGACAGGGGGCTGCAATGAGCAGTTCTTC. The encoded protein is CASSPGTGGCNEQFF.

As for this clonotype: A read error is likely, as this CDR3 ends without the conserved phenylalanine or tryptophan. The limits of the CDR3 on the DNA are not certain, so only TCRdb's listed CDR3 is given. V is TRBV15 and J is TRBJ2-5; the table gives TRBD2 as D, unverified against the DNA. Per germline, CDR1 LNHNV and CDR2 YYDKDF (reference sequence). The CDR3 is 14 residues long, counting both termini. This chain's CDR3 is CATSRGSGQETQCV.

Of note for this clonotype: Mismatch with germline at one junction end may stem from a read error. The genes are TRBV9 and TRBJ1-2; TRBD1 might be the D (5 bases). Germline V gene sequence: CDR1 SGDLS, CDR2 YYNGEE. The CDR3 is made up of 13 amino acids. The CDR3 is CASSSGGDGRYTF. CDR3 in DNA: TGTGCCAGCAGCTCGGGTGGGGACGGTCGCTACACGTTC.

This clonotype turned up a few times. The gene calls are TRBV9 and TRBJ1-1; no definite D call. The CDR3 totals 15 residues. Between the trimmed V and J ends, which lost 1 base and 12 bases, there was a span of 22 bases. Germline-derived CDR1 and CDR2 are SGDLS and YYNGEE. The CDR3 sequence: CASSVYQNSNNEPFF. CDR3 sequence (DNA): TGTGCCAGCAGCGTATACCAGAACTCCAACAATGAGCCTTTCTTT.

This clonotype appeared many times. The chain combines TRBV15 with TRBJ2-2, with a possible D match to TRBD1 (6 bases). Trimming left V 0 bases short and J 4 bases short, with 12 bases between. Looked up from germline, CDR1 is LNHNV and CDR2 is YYDKDF (reference sequence). The CDR3 has 16 residues. CDR3 residues: CATSRDFGQFTGELFF. The CDR3 DNA follows: TGTGCCACCAGCAGAGATTTTGGACAGTTCACCGGGGAGCTGTTTTTT.

The CDR3 is CSVKDRRAHEQYF. CDR3 in DNA: TGCAGCGTAAAGGACAGGAGAGCCCACGAGCAGTACTTC. V and J are TRBV29-1 and TRBJ2-7, with TRBD1 matching over 7 bases. The germline CDR1 and CDR2 sequences are SQVTM and ANQGSEA. After removal of 6 bases from V and 5 bases from J, the junction contained 10 bases not matched to a gene. The CDR3 spans 13 residues.

The rearrangement joins TRBV7-2 to TRBJ2-6, with D maybe TRBD2 (5 bases). This CDR3 is 16 amino acids long. In germline, CDR1 is SGHTA, CDR2 FQGNSA. V lost 0 bases and J 15 bases, leaving 21 bases between the germline ends. CDR3 coding DNA: TGTGCCAGCAGCTTAGCGGGTAGCTCAGACTCTAGCTACCTGACTTTC. This encodes CASSLAGSSDSSYLTF.

This clonotype was counted between two and nine times. The V gene is TRBV12-3 or TRBV12-4, the J gene TRBJ1-3, with D possibly TRBD1 on 5 matching bases. V was clipped by 3 bases and J by 2 bases, with 11 bases between them. The CDR3 is 15 amino acids. The chain's CDR3 is CASSFNVGAGNTIYF. CDR3 bases: TGTGCCAGCAGTTTTAATGTAGGGGCTGGAAACACCATATATTTT.

Comments on this clonotype: The junction does not match germline at one end; this may be a read error. The rearrangement links TRBV5-1 to TRBJ2-1, with D possibly TRBD2 on 7 matching bases. The CDR3 is made up of 16 amino acids. Germline V gene sequence: CDR1 SGHRS, CDR2 YFSETQ. The CDR3 loop reads CASSLSGTTKSDEQFF. DNA of the CDR3: TGTGCCAGCAGCTTAAGCGGGACAACTAAGAGCGATGAGCAGTTCTTC.

For this clonotype: The conserved phenylalanine or tryptophan normally closing the CDR3 is absent here, so this likely arose from a read error. No DNA is shown, since the ends of the CDR3 on it are uncertain; the CDR3 is the one TCRdb lists. J is TRBJ2-3 and V is TRBV7-2; the table's D call of TRBD2 was not tested on the DNA. The CDR3 spans 13 residues, counting both ends. Germline CDR1 and CDR2: SGHTA and FQGNSA. Here the CDR3 reads CASSPLAAGLDSH.

The V gene is TRBV19, the J gene TRBJ2-7; D possibly corresponds to TRBD2 (6 bases). Germline V lookup: CDR1 LNHDA, CDR2 SQIVND (reference sequence). V lost 3 bases and J lost 3, with 15 bases in between. The CDR3 extends over 15 amino acids. CDR3 DNA sequence: TGTGCCAGTAGTATTATTCACGGCGGGGTCTACGAGCAGTACTTC. Residues: CASSIIHGGVYEQYF. Drawing the rest from reference TRBV19 and TRBJ2-7, the complete variable domain is DGGITQSPKYLFRKEGQNVTLSCEQNLNHDAMYWYRQDPGQGLRLIYYSQIVNDFQKGDIAEGYSVSREKKESFPLTVTSAQKNPTAFYLCASSIIHGGVYEQYFGPGTRLTVT.

This chain uses TRBV7-2 with TRBJ1-6; no firm D call. This CDR3 contains 13 residues. Between the trimmed V and J ends, which lost 0 bases and 11 bases, there was a span of 8 bases. From germline, CDR1 is SGHTA and CDR2 FQGNSA. The CDR3 loop is CASSLAFGPPLHF. In nucleotides, the CDR3 is TGTGCCAGCAGCTTAGCCTTCGGGCCACCCCTCCACTTT.

This rearrangement joins TRBV11-3 to TRBJ1-2; D not certain. Germline V lookup: CDR1 SGHNT, CDR2 YENEEA. V was cut by 1 base and J by 4 bases, with 10 bases left in between. CDR3 length: 14 residues. The CDR3 spells CASSLGLSTYGYTF. The CDR3 nucleotides read TGTGCCAGCAGCTTAGGTTTGAGTACCTATGGCTACACCTTC.

The V call is TRBV2, the J call TRBJ2-1, with D possibly TRBD2 on 5 matching bases. This CDR3 comprises 16 residues. The ends were cut back, 6 bases at V and 8 bases at J, with 23 bases in the middle. CDR1 is SNHLY and CDR2 is FYNNEI in the germline V gene. The CDR3 DNA reads as TGTGCCAGCAGCGTTGCTAGAAGCGGTCGGAGCCATGAGCAGTTCTTC. This codes for CASSVARSGRSHEQFF.

As regards this clonotype: As the CDR3 is not closed by the conserved phenylalanine or tryptophan, this likely results from a read error. The limits of the CDR3 on the DNA are not certain, so only TCRdb's listed CDR3 is given. V gene TRBV2 combines with J gene TRBJ2-2. CDR1 and CDR2 (germline): SNHLY, FYNNEI. Inclusive of both ends, the CDR3 amounts to 16 amino acids. CDR3 in amino acids: CASSEPYSNQTQQFGD.

The table lists this clonotype with a count of one. One end of the junction is discordant with germline, which a read error may explain. The chain recombines TRBV4-3 with TRBJ2-7, with 8 bases fitting TRBD2. The CDR3 consists of 15 residues. Germline loops: CDR1 LGHNA, CDR2 YSLEER. CDR3: CASSQDGLASNEQYF. CDR3 sequence (DNA): TGCGCCAGCAGCCAGGACGGACTAGCCTCCAACGAGCAGTACTTC.